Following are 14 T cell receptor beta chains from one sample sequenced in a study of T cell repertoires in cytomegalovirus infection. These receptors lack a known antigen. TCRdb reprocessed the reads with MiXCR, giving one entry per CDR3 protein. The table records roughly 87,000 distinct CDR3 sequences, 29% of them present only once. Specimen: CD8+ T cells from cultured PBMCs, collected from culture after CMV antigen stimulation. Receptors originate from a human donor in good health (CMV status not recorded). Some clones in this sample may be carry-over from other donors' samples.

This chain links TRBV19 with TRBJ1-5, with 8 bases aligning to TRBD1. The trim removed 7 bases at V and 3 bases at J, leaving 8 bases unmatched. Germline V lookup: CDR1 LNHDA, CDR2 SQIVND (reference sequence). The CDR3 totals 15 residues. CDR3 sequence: CASTPDRGFNQPQHF. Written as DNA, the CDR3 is TGTGCCAGTACCCCAGACAGGGGCTTCAATCAGCCCCAGCATTTT.

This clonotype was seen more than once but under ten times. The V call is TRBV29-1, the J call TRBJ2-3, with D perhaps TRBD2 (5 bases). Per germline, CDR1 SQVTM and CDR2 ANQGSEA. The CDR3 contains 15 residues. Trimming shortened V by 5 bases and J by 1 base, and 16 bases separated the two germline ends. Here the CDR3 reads CSVSRGGLGTDTQYF. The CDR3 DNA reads TGCAGCGTTAGTAGAGGCGGGTTAGGCACAGATACGCAGTATTTT.

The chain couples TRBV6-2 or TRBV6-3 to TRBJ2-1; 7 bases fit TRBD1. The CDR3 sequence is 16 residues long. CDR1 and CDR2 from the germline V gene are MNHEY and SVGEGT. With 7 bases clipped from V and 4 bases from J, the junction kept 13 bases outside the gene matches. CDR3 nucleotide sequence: TGTGCCAGCAAGACAAGAAGGACAGGACCATACAATGAGCAGTTCTTC. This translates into CASKTRRTGPYNEQFF.

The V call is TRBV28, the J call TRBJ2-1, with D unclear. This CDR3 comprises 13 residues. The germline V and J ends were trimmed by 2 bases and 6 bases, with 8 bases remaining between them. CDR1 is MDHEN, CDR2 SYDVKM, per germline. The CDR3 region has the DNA TGTGCCAGCAGTTTAAACTGGATCAATGAGCAGTTCTTC. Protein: CASSLNWINEQFF.

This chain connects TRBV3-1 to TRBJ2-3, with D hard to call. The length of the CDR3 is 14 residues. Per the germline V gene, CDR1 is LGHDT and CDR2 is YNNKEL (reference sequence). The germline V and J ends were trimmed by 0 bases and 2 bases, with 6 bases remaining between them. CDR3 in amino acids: CASSQEQFTDTQYF. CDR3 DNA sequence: TGTGCCAGCAGCCAAGAACAATTCACAGATACGCAGTATTTT.

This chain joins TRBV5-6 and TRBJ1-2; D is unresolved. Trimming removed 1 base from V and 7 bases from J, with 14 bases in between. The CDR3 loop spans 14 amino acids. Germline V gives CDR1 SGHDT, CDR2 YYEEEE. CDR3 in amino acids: CASSLLWLLAGYTF. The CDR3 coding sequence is TGTGCCAGCAGCTTGTTGTGGCTTCTCGCTGGCTACACCTTC. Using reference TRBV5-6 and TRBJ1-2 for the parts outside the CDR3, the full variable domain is DAGVTQSPTHLIKTRGQQVTLRCSPKSGHDTVSWYQQALGQGPQFIFQYYEEEERQRGNFPDRFSGHQFPNYSSELNVNALLLGDSALYLCASSLLWLLAGYTFGSGTRLTVV.

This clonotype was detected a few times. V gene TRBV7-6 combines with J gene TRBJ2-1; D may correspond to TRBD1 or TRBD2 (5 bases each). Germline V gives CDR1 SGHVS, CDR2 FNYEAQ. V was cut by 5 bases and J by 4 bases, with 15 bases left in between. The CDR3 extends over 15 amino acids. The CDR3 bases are TGTGCCAGCAGCCAGACCGGGACGGATTACAATGAGCAGTTCTTC. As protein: CASSQTGTDYNEQFF.

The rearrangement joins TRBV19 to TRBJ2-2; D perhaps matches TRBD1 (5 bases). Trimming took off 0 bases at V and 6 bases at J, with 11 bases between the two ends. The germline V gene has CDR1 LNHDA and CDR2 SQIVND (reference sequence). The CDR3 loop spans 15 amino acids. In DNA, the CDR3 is TGTGCCAGTAGTATAGATCCAGGGCAGGCCGGGGAGCTGTTTTTT. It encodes CASSIDPGQAGELFF.

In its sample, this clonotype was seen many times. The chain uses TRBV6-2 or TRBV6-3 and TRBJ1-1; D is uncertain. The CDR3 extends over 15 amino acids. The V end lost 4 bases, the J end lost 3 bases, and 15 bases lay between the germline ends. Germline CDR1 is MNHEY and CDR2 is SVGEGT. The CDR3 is CASSSLTRRDTEAFF. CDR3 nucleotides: TGTGCCAGCAGTTCCCTGACACGTCGGGACACTGAAGCTTTCTTT.

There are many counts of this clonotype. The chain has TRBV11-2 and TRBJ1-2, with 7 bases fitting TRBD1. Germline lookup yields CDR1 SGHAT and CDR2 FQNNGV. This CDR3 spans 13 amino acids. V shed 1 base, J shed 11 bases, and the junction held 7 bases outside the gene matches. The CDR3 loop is CASSLGQGAEYTF. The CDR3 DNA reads TGTGCCAGCAGCTTAGGACAGGGAGCCGAGTACACCTTC. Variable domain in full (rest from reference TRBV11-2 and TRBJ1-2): EAGVAQSPRYKIIEKRQSVAFWCNPISGHATLYWYQQILGQGPKLLIQFQNNGVVDDSQLPKDRFSAERLKGVDSTLKIQPAKLEDSAVYLCASSLGQGAEYTFGSGTRLTVV.

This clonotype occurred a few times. The CDR3 DNA reads as TGCAGTGCCCCACGGCCCTTGAACACTGAAGCTTTCTTT. It yields the protein CSAPRPLNTEAFF. The chain joins TRBV20-1 to TRBJ1-1; D is unclear. The CDR3 sequence is 13 residues long. CDR1 and CDR2 from the germline V gene are DFQATT and SNEGSKA (reference sequence). V lost 6 bases and J 0 bases, leaving 11 bases between the germline ends.

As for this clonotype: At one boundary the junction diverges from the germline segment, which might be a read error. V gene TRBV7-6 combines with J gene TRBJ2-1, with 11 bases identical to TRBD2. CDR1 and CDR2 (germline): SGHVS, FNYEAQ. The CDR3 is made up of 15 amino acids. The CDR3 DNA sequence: TGTGCCAGCAGCATAGCGGGGGGGCCGGGTAATGAGCAGTTCTTC. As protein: CASSIAGGPGNEQFF.

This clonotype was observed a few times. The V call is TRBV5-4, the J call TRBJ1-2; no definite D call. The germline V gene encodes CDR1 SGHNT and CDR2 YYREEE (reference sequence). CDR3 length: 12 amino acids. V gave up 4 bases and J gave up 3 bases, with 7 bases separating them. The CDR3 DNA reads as TGTGCCAGCAGCCCTGGGGACTATGGCTACACCTTC. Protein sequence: CASSPGDYGYTF.

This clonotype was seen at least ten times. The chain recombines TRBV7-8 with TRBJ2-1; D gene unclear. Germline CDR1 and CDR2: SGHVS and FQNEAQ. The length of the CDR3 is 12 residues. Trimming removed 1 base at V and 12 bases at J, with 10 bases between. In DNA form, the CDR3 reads TGTGCCAGCAGCTTAGAGTCCCTTCGGCAGTTCTTC. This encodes CASSLESLRQFF.